A selection of T cell receptor beta chains follows, all from one sample in a study of cytomegalovirus exposure and HLA in healthy donors. Sequencing was performed with immunoSEQ multiplex PCR; in TCRdb, only in-frame clones are kept and a portion is missing. Here the sample spans over 90,000 clones, approximately 73% being singletons. Sequenced material: PBMCs. The receptors come from a man aged 40-50 years in good health and CMV-seronegative. CDR3s include the opening cysteine and the closing phenylalanine or tryptophan. A D gene is named only where the DNA matches it firmly. Expanded clones get a size class; other rows say once, few or many, or leave the size out.

>few|TRBD2|TRBV2|TRBJ2-2
TGTGCCAGCAGGAGTGAACTAGCGGGGACCGGGGAGCTGTTTTTT
CASRSELAGTGELFF
>NA|NA|TRBV28|TRBJ2-1
TGTGCCAGCAGACCCGACAGGTACAATGAGCAGTTCTTC
CASRPDRYNEQFF
>NA|TRBD1|TRBV29-1|TRBJ2-7
TGCAGCGTGGGGGGACAGGGTCTTCACGAGCAGTACTTC
CSVGGQGLHEQYF
>NA|NA|TRBV11-2|TRBJ2-6
TGTGCTTGGAGAGGGTCTGGGGCCAACGTCCTGACTTTC
CAWRGSGANVLTF
>NA|TRBD2|TRBV7-2|TRBJ2-7
TGTGCCAGCAGCTTGGGGCGGGAGTACTCCTACGAGCAGTACTTC
CASSLGREYSYEQYF
>NA|NA|TRBV4-1|TRBJ1-5
TGCGCCAGCAGCCAAGATCTGGGGGGGGGTGGAAATCAGCCCCAGCATTTT
CASSQDLGGGGNQPQHF
>NA|TRBD1|TRBV9|TRBJ1-6
TGTGCCAGCAGCGTGAAGGGGACAGGGGGGTCACCCCTCCACTTT
CASSVKGTGGSPLHF
>NA|NA|TRBV5-1|TRBJ1-3
TGCGCCAGCAGCTTGGAGGCAGCGGACGGAAACACCATATATTTT
CASSLEAADGNTIYF
>NA|TRBD1|TRBV7-2|TRBJ1-6
TGTGCCAGCAGCCTTAGTGCAGGGGGATACTCACCCCTCCACTTT
CASSLSAGGYSPLHF
>NA|TRBD1|TRBV7-2|TRBJ1-5
TGTGCCAGCACCGAGACAGGGGCGAAACCCCCGCATTTT
CASTETGAKPPHF
>NA|NA|TRBV7-9|TRBJ2-1
TGTGCCAGCAGCTTTTCGGGACTCTCCTACAATGAGCAGTTCTTC
CASSFSGLSYNEQFF
>NA|NA|TRBV7-9|TRBJ2-5
TGTGCCAGCAGCTTACAGGGAGAGACCCAGTACTTC
CASSLQGETQYF
>NA|TRBD1|TRBV4-1|TRBJ2-5
TGCGCCAGCAGCCTACCGGGACAGGGCCGGGGAACGGAGACCCAGTACTTC
CASSLPGQGRGTETQYF
>NA|NA|TRBV2|TRBJ1-5
TGTGCCAGCAGCGTTGTTGGAGGGCGGCCCCAGCATTTT
CASSVVGGRPQHF
>NA|NA|TRBV5-6|TRBJ2-1
TGTGCCAGCAGCTTTGAACCTTTGGCCAATGAGCAGTTCTTC
CASSFEPLANEQFF
>NA|TRBD2|TRBV5-1|TRBJ2-5
TGCGCCAGCAGAAGGTTGAGCGGGGGGGCGGAGACCCAGTACTTC
CASRRLSGGAETQYF
>NA|NA|TRBV5-1|TRBJ2-2
TGCGCCAGCAGCTTCGGGGTACTGGCGAACACCGGGGAGCTGTTTTTT
CASSFGVLANTGELFF
>NA|NA|TRBV6-1|TRBJ1-2
TGTGCCAGCTCGCCCGACAGCTATGGCTACACCTTC
CASSPDSYGYTF
>NA|NA|TRBV12-5|TRBJ1-4
TGTGCTAGTGGTTTCCTGACAGACTCAATAAATGAAAAACTGTTTTTT
CASGFLTDSINEKLFF
>few|NA|TRBV6-7|TRBJ2-1
TGTGCCAGCAGATCACACAGGGACCACAATGAGCAGTTCTTC
CASRSHRDHNEQFF
>NA|NA|TRBV29-1|TRBJ1-1
TGCAGCGTTGGACCGACTTTGGGGAACACTGAAGCTTTCTTT
CSVGPTLGNTEAFF
>NA|NA|TRBV7-9|TRBJ1-2
TGTGCCAGTGGAGTTGGAGGGGCAGGGAGTAGCTATGGCTACACCTTC
CASGVGGAGSSYGYTF
>NA|NA|TRBV7-9|TRBJ1-1
TGTGCCAGCACCCCTCCCAGGATGAACACTGAAGCTTTCTTT
CASTPPRMNTEAFF
>NA|TRBD1|TRBV6-1|TRBJ2-3
TGTGCCAGTGTGACAGGGCCAAATACGCAGTATTTT
CASVTGPNTQYF
>few|TRBD2|TRBV4-1|TRBJ2-7
TGCGCAAGCAGCCAGGCACTAGCGAGGAACTACGAGCAGTACTTC
CASSQALARNYEQYF
>few|NA|TRBV9|TRBJ1-1
TGTGCCAGCAGCGTAGACACGAACACTGAAGCTTTCTTT
CASSVDTNTEAFF
>NA|TRBD1|TRBV7-6|TRBJ2-7
TGTGCCAGCAGCGCCTCGGGACAGCCATACGAGCAGTACTTC
CASSASGQPYEQYF
>NA|TRBD2|TRBV7-9|TRBJ2-7
TGTGCCAGCAGTCTACCGACTAGCGGGGGGTTTTCCTACGAGCAGTACTTC
CASSLPTSGGFSYEQYF
>NA|NA|TRBV11-2|TRBJ2-3
TGTGCCAGCAGCTCAACAGGGATAGGCACAGATACGCAGTATTTT
CASSSTGIGTDTQYF
>NA|NA|TRBV29-1|TRBJ2-6
TGCAGCGTGGGCGCTGGGGCCAACGTCCTGACTTTC
CSVGAGANVLTF
>NA|TRBD1|TRBV5-6|TRBJ2-5
TGTGCCAGCAGCCAGGGACAGCAAGAGACCCAGTACTTC
CASSQGQQETQYF
>NA|NA|TRBV7-2|TRBJ1-4
TGTGCCAGCAGCTTGGACATCCACGAAAAACTGTTTTTT
CASSLDIHEKLFF
>once|NA|TRBV10-3|TRBJ1-3
TGTGCCATCAGTGAGTCGGGCAGGGTCGGCTCTGGAAACACCATATATTTT
CAISESGRVGSGNTIYF
>few|TRBD1|TRBV18|TRBJ1-5
TGTGCCAGCTCCCAATTAACACCGGGACAGGGATTCGATCAGCCCCAGCATTTT
CASSQLTPGQGFDQPQHF
>NA|NA|TRBV5-6|TRBJ2-5
TGTGCCAGCAGCTTGGATACAGGGATCCAAGAGACCCAGTACTTC
CASSLDTGIQETQYF
>NA|NA|TRBV7-7|TRBJ1-1
TGTGCCAGTATAAGAGGGCTCGTCACTGAAGCTTTCTTT
CASIRGLVTEAFF
>NA|TRBD2|TRBV5-1|TRBJ2-5
TGCGCCAGCGATCGAGCGGGGGGGCCTTTGGAGACCCAGTACTTC
CASDRAGGPLETQYF